This T cell receptor beta chain is from a study of response to subunit inactivated influenza vaccine. Trimming left V 1 base short and J 2 bases short, with 7 bases between. Germline CDR1 LNHNV, CDR2 YYDKDF (reference sequence). CDR3 size: 14 residues. TCRdb re-called the RT-PCR reads through MiXCR, storing one row per CDR3 protein. The sample records around 710,000 distinct CDR3 sequences, roughly 13% being singletons. The study, taken as a whole, reports: Each seasonal influenza vaccination, the authors suggested, recruits few new T cells.

This clonotype was observed a few times. Its antigen is unidentified. The sequences come from PBMCs from blood, collected around two weeks before vaccination. V usage is TRBV15 and J usage is TRBJ2-3, with no clear D. The receptor comes from a man aged 50 to 59 who received an inactivated influenza vaccine. CDR3 loop: CATSRGPDTDTQYF. The CDR3 bases are TGTGCCACCAGCAGAGGGCCGGACACAGATACGCAGTATTTT.